This is a list of T cell receptor beta chains from one sample in a study of blood T cells in healthy people across ages. Each CDR3 protein is one row after TCRdb ran MiXCR on the 5' RACE reads. This repertoire shows 1.5 million to 2 million distinct CDR3 sequences, 25% to 30% found once; its top ten account for approximately 7.7%. The sequencing input was blood. Receptors originate from a woman under 40 in good health. CDR3s include the opening cysteine and the closing phenylalanine or tryptophan. The order of the fields is clone size, V gene, J gene, D gene, CDR3 DNA, CDR3 protein. D genes are given only for firm matches. A row's size may be missing; if present it is once, few, many or a size class.

few	TRBV12-3/TRBV12-4	TRBJ2-2	.	TGTGCCAGCAGCCAGGGGACATCCCCCGGGGAGCTGTTTTTT	CASSQGTSPGELFF
.	TRBV15	TRBJ2-5	.	TGTGCCACCAGCGCCGGAGACAGCAGCACGCAAGAGACCCAGGACTTC	CATSAGDSSTQETQDF
.	TRBV10-3	TRBJ2-7	.	TGTGCCATCAGCCGGGGGGCCTCCTACGAGCAGTACTTC	CAISRGASYEQYF
.	TRBV7-9	TRBJ2-4	.	TGTGCCAGCAGCCCCTTTAGTTTCGGGGGTAACATTCAGTACTTC	CASSPFSFGGNIQYF
.	TRBV5-4	TRBJ2-5	TRBD2	TGTGCCAGCAGCTTTAATATTAGAGCGGGGGGGAGAAAGACCCAGTACTTC	CASSFNIRAGGRKTQYF
many	TRBV12-3/TRBV12-4	TRBJ2-3	TRBD2	TGTGCCAGCAGCCAGAGGCCTAGCGGAGGCACAGATACGCAGTATTTT	CASSQRPSGGTDTQYF
.	TRBV20-1	TRBJ2-5	.	TGCAGTTTAAGAGAGGGCCAAGAGACCCAGTACTTC	CSLREGQETQYF
few	TRBV21-1	TRBJ2-7	.	TGTGCCAGCCCGGGCGGGAGGTCCTACGAGCAGTACTTC	CASPGGRSYEQYF
.	TRBV25-1	TRBJ1-2	.	TGTGCCAGCAGTGAATTCGGCAGGGGAAACTATGGCTACACCTTC	CASSEFGRGNYGYTF
.	TRBV5-4	TRBJ2-1	.	TGTGCCAGCAGCGGGCCGAGTAACAATGAGCAGTTCTTC	CASSGPSNNEQFF
.	TRBV6-6	TRBJ1-4	.	TGTGCCAGCAGTTGGAGAAGAGATGAAAAACTGTTTTTT	CASSWRRDEKLFF
once	TRBV12-3/TRBV12-4	TRBJ2-7	.	TGTGCCAGCACCCCGAGCAGTAAAGGTATCACCTACGAGCAGTACTTC	CASTPSSKGITYEQYF
few	TRBV7-2	TRBJ2-7	.	TGTGCCAGCAGCTCAGCTAGTAGGGGTCAGGGCGAGCAGTACTTC	CASSSASRGQGEQYF
.	TRBV19	TRBJ2-5	.	TGTGCCAGTAGAATGAGTCGCCAAGAGACCCAGTACTTC	CASRMSRQETQYF